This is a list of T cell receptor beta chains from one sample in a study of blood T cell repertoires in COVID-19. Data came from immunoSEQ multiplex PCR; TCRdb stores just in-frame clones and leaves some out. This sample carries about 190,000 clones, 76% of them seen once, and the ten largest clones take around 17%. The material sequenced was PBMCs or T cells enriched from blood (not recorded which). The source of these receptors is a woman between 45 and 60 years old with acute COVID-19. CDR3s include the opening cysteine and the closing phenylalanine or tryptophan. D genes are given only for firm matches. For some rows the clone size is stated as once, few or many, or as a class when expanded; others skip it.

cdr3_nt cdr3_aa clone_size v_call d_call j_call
TGTGCCAGCAGCTTAGCCGTGGGCGATGAGCAGTTCTTC CASSLAVGDEQFF - TRBV7-2 - TRBJ2-1
TGTGCCACCAGTGACCCCGGGACAGCAGATGGCTACACCTTC CATSDPGTADGYTF - TRBV24-1 TRBD1 TRBJ1-2
TGCGCCAGCAGCGCGTTGTTCACAGATACGCAGTATTTT CASSALFTDTQYF - TRBV5-1 - TRBJ2-3
TGCGCCAGCAGCTTGGTAGTGTCCTATGGCTACACCTTC CASSLVVSYGYTF - TRBV5-1 - TRBJ1-2
TGTGCCAGCAGCCAGGGGTGGGGTAGCAATCAGCCCCAGCATTTT CASSQGWGSNQPQHF - TRBV6-5 - TRBJ1-5
TGTGCCAGCAGCTTGTTCTTGGGCGGGGGGGATACAGATACGCAGTATTTT CASSLFLGGGDTDTQYF - TRBV5-4 TRBD2 TRBJ2-3
TGTGCCAGCAGCCCTCCCTTCGTCTATAATTCACCCCTCCACTTT CASSPPFVYNSPLHF - TRBV3-1/TRBV3-2 - TRBJ1-6
TGCAGCGTTGAAGGGGCGGGCCGGGGCTACACCTTC CSVEGAGRGYTF - TRBV29-1 - TRBJ1-2
TGTGCCAGTAGTCGGCAGGACTATCAGCCCCAGCATTTT CASSRQDYQPQHF - TRBV19 - TRBJ1-5
TGCGCCAGCAGTAGCAGTTTGCGGGGGGGCCGGGGGGAGACCCAGTACTTC CASSSSLRGGRGETQYF - TRBV28 TRBD2 TRBJ2-5
TGTGCCAGTAGTCAAAATCGACAGTATAATGAGCAGTTCTTC CASSQNRQYNEQFF - TRBV19 - TRBJ2-1
TGTGCCAGTAGTATAACAGGGAGAACCTATGGCTACACCTTC CASSITGRTYGYTF - TRBV19 - TRBJ1-2
TGTGCCAGTAGCAACGCCGGGACAGGGGGCTTTAATTCACCCCTCCACTTT CASSNAGTGGFNSPLHF - TRBV19 TRBD1 TRBJ1-6
TGTGCCAGCAGCTTAACGCGAGGGACTAGCGGACAAGAGACCCAGTACTTC CASSLTRGTSGQETQYF - TRBV7-7 TRBD2 TRBJ2-5
TGTGCCAGCAGCTTAGATTTAGCCCCTGGGGAGACCCAGTACTTC CASSLDLAPGETQYF few TRBV7-6 - TRBJ2-5
TGTGCCAGCAGCGGACAGGGGGGCACTGAAGCTTTCTTT CASSGQGGTEAFF - TRBV28 TRBD1 TRBJ1-1
TGTGCCAGCAGCCCGACTGGACAGAACACTGAAGCTTTCTTT CASSPTGQNTEAFF - TRBV9 - TRBJ1-1